This T cell receptor beta chain was found in a study of esophageal squamous cell carcinoma under preoperative chemotherapy. TCRdb itself ran the PCR reads through MiXCR, one entry per CDR3 protein. Of about 18,000 distinct CDR3 sequences listed, 46% are singletons. Trimming took 3 bases from V and 7 from J, leaving 9 bases between them. Germline V gene data show CDR1 as SEHNR and CDR2 as FQNEAQ (reference sequence). The CDR3 has 12 residues. The time point is: after preoperative PTX-NDP chemotherapy. This clonotype has ten or more counts. The TCR was taken from a human donor with esophageal squamous cell carcinoma. The donor label of this sample is uncertain. This specimen was acquired from a patient given preoperative chemotherapy. The chain links TRBV7-9 to TRBJ2-5, with unresolved D. Here the CDR3 DNA reads TGTGCCAGCAGCTTTCTCCCGCGGACCCAGTACTTC. Its protein product is CASSFLPRTQYF.